A selection of T cell receptor beta chains follows, all from one sample in a study of blood T cell repertoires in COVID-19. Data came from immunoSEQ multiplex PCR; TCRdb stores just in-frame clones and leaves some out. The data hold about 97,000 clones, with 87% observed a single time. The sample was peripheral blood. Receptors originate from a human donor in a cohort sampled during active COVID-19. Each CDR3 is given with its conserved first and last residue. The D gene is left open where the match is weak. Size is omitted from some rows. Given values are once, few, many or a class for expanded clones.

CDR3aa,CDR3nt,j_gene,d_gene,v_gene,len,abundance
CASSIIGQGNYGYTF,TGTGCCAGTAGTATAATCGGACAGGGGAACTATGGCTACACCTTC,TRBJ1-2,TRBD1,TRBV19,15,-
CASSQTGSSVSNQPQHF,TGCGCCAGCAGTCAAACAGGGTCCTCCGTTAGCAATCAGCCCCAGCATTTT,TRBJ1-5,-,TRBV23-1,17,-
CAWSGRAEAFF,TGTGCCTGGAGTGGGAGGGCTGAAGCTTTCTTT,TRBJ1-1,-,TRBV30,11,-
CANVICRDRGPQPQHF,TGTGCCAACGTAATATGTAGGGACAGGGGACCTCAGCCCCAGCATTTT,TRBJ1-5,TRBD1,TRBV5-4,16,few
CASRSPELGIGELFF,TGTGCCAGCAGATCCCCGGAGTTAGGAATCGGGGAGCTGTTTTTT,TRBJ2-2,-,TRBV27,15,-
CASSSKKTGSQETQYF,TGTGCCAGCAGCTCAAAAAAGACAGGCTCCCAAGAGACCCAGTACTTC,TRBJ2-5,-,TRBV5-4,16,-
CASSSGTGFSQSSGYTF,TGTGCCAGCAGCTCCGGGACAGGGTTCTCTCAGTCTTCTGGCTACACCTTC,TRBJ1-2,TRBD1,TRBV3-1/TRBV3-2,17,-
CASNRDRGREQYF,TGTGCCAGCAATAGAGACAGGGGGCGCGAGCAGTACTTC,TRBJ2-7,TRBD1,TRBV2,13,-
CAWSRLYEKLFF,TGTGCCTGGAGTAGACTTTATGAAAAACTGTTTTTT,TRBJ1-4,-,TRBV30,12,-
CASSHPLAGGVDTQYF,TGTGCCAGCAGCCACCCCCTAGCGGGGGGCGTAGATACGCAGTATTTT,TRBJ2-3,TRBD2,TRBV3-1/TRBV3-2,16,-
CASRPPGLGLNEQFF,TGTGCCAGCAGGCCACCGGGACTAGGGCTCAATGAGCAGTTCTTC,TRBJ2-1,TRBD2,TRBV11-2,15,once
CASSSHRGNTEAFF,TGCGCCAGCAGCTCCCACAGGGGAAATACTGAAGCTTTCTTT,TRBJ1-1,TRBD1,TRBV5-1,14,-
CATSRPSKGAVETQYF,TGTGCCACCAGCAGACCCTCGAAGGGGGCAGTTGAGACCCAGTACTTC,TRBJ2-5,TRBD1,TRBV15,16,-
CASSLAGTGAYNEQFF,TGTGCCAGCAGCTTAGCTGGGACAGGGGCCTACAATGAGCAGTTCTTC,TRBJ2-1,TRBD1,TRBV7-9,16,-
CASSLLLGPDTQYF,TGTGCCAGCAGCTTGTTACTAGGTCCAGATACGCAGTATTTT,TRBJ2-3,-,TRBV7-2,14,-
CASSQEFARGLTSMNTEAFF,TGTGCCAGCAGCCAAGAATTCGCCAGGGGGTTGACATCCATGAACACTGAAGCTTTCTTT,TRBJ1-1,TRBD1,TRBV4-2,20,-
CASSTRTGEGNTIYF,TGTGCCAGCAGCACGCGGACAGGAGAAGGAAACACCATATATTTT,TRBJ1-3,TRBD1,TRBV7-2,15,-
CASSVLAGGPYNEQFF,TGTGCCAGCAGCGTGCTAGCGGGGGGCCCCTACAATGAGCAGTTCTTC,TRBJ2-1,TRBD2,TRBV9,16,-
CASSPTGEGSYEQYF,TGTGCCAGCAGCCCGACAGGGGAGGGGTCCTACGAGCAGTACTTC,TRBJ2-7,-,TRBV11-2,15,-
CASSPRGDTQYF,TGTGCCAGCAGCCCTCGGGGGGATACGCAGTATTTT,TRBJ2-3,-,TRBV4-2,12,-
CASSPLTGAYNSPLHF,TGTGCCAGCAGCCCTTTGACAGGGGCTTATAATTCACCCCTCCACTTT,TRBJ1-6,TRBD1,TRBV5-6,16,-
CASSELAGALGEQFF,TGTGCCAGCAGTGAGCTAGCGGGAGCGTTGGGTGAGCAGTTCTTC,TRBJ2-1,TRBD2,TRBV6-4,15,-
CASTPSPGDQGTGELFF,TGTGCCAGCACCCCCTCTCCTGGAGATCAAGGCACCGGGGAGCTGTTTTTT,TRBJ2-2,-,TRBV9,17,-
CAISDITGYKHQHF,TGTGCCATCAGTGATATAACAGGCTACAAACATCAGCATTTT,TRBJ1-5,-,TRBV10-3,14,few
CASSLGLAGYNEQFF,TGTGCCAGCAGTTTAGGGCTAGCGGGATACAATGAGCAGTTCTTC,TRBJ2-1,TRBD2,TRBV27,15,once
CASSHYRGGVNTEAFF,TGTGCCAGCAGCCATTACAGGGGAGGAGTGAACACTGAAGCTTTCTTT,TRBJ1-1,TRBD1,TRBV27,16,-
CSASVGDWTGELFF,TGCAGTGCTAGTGTGGGAGATTGGACCGGGGAGCTGTTTTTT,TRBJ2-2,-,TRBV20-1,14,-